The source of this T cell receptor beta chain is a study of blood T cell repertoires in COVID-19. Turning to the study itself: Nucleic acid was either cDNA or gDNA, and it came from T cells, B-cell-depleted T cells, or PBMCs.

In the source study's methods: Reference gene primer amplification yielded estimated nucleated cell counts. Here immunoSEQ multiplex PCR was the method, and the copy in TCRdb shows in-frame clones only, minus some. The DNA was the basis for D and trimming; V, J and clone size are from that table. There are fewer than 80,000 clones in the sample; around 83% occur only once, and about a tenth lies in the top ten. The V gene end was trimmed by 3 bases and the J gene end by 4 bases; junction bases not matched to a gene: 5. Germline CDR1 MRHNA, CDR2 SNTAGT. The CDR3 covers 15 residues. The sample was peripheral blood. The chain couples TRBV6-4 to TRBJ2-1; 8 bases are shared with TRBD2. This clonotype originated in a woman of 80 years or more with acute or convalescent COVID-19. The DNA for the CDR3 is TGTGCCAGCAGTGAATTAGCGGGGCATTACAATGAGCAGTTCTTC. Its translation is CASSELAGHYNEQFF.